Only one count was recorded for the clone carrying this T cell receptor (beta chain). The source of the sample is a study of blood T cell repertoires in COVID-19. Study context: Sites in the United States, Italy and Spain provided acute and convalescent COVID-19 samples. Nucleic acid was either cDNA or gDNA, and it came from T cells, B-cell-depleted T cells, or PBMCs.

The CDR3 extends over 16 amino acids. V was clipped by 2 bases and J by 2 bases, with 14 bases between them. The V gene's germline CDR1 is SGHNT and CDR2 YENEEA. Original processing notes: Nucleated cell counts were estimated from reference gene primer amplification. Clones were read by immunoSEQ multiplex PCR, and TCRdb kept only the in-frame ones, dropping some. The V and J calls and clone size were taken over from that table, and D and trimming were inferred from the DNA. The sample shows around 300,000 clones, approximately 84% of them seen only once. This sequence joins TRBV11-3 and TRBJ2-3; D is perhaps TRBD1 (5 bases). The source is a woman in her twenties or thirties who had recovered from COVID-19. The source material was peripheral blood. The CDR3 region is CASSLRRDSSTDTQYF. The CDR3 DNA reads TGTGCCAGCAGCTTAAGGCGCGACAGCTCCACAGATACGCAGTATTTT.